What follows are 12 T cell receptor beta chains derived from one specimen sequenced in a study of T cells expressing NK-cell markers. No DNA is given; TCRdb re-called the 5' RACE reads and lists each CDR3 protein once. Its listing shows about 260,000 distinct CDR3 sequences. Sequencing was carried out using blood T cells: a sorted CD56 or NKG2C T cell subset, CD4+ or CD8+ T cells, or bulk PBMC T cells (not recorded which). The source is a woman aged 18-70 years in good health.

The chain recombines TRBV25-1 with TRBJ2-5; TCRdb proposes TRBD2, but this gene call is untestable without DNA. Germline CDR1 reads MGHDK; CDR2 reads SYGVNS. The CDR3 is 17 amino acids. CDR3 loop: CASSERRASGEVETQYF.

The chain uses TRBV12-3 or TRBV12-4 and TRBJ2-6; TCRdb outputs TRBD1, but without DNA this stays unchecked. This CDR3 comprises 19 residues. CDR3 sequence: CASSLEDGTPTSGANVLTF.

The chain links TRBV5-4 to TRBJ2-1; as DNA is missing, the TRBD1 call by TCRdb cannot be tested. In germline, CDR1 is SGHNT, CDR2 YYREEE (reference sequence). The length of the CDR3 is 15 residues. This CDR3 reads CASSFGTGWFSEQFF.

CDR3 in amino acids: CASSQVQGEAFF. This rearrangement joins TRBV3-1 to TRBJ1-1; TCRdb calls TRBD1, which cannot be checked without DNA. Germline CDR1 is LGHDT and CDR2 is YNNKEL (reference sequence). The CDR3 is 12 residues long.

The chain recombines TRBV5-1 with TRBJ1-3; TCRdb names TRBD1, which stays unverified in the absence of DNA. The CDR3 consists of 16 residues. CDR1 and CDR2 (germline): SGHRS, YFSETQ. The CDR3 here is CASSATWTSSGNTIYF.

The rearrangement links TRBV6-5 to TRBJ2-3. The length of the CDR3 is 14 residues. CDR1 is MNHEY and CDR2 is SVGAGI in the germline V gene. CDR3 region: CASSSRLALDTQYF.

The chain links TRBV12-3 or TRBV12-4 to TRBJ2-6; no DNA is available, so the TRBD1 call from TCRdb remains unchecked. The CDR3 extends over 17 amino acids. The CDR3 protein is CASSFKGIISGANVLTF.

This sequence joins TRBV19 and TRBJ2-1; TCRdb indicates TRBD1, and absent DNA this call remains unverified. Germline lookup yields CDR1 LNHDA and CDR2 SQIVND (reference sequence). The CDR3 extends over 16 amino acids. CDR3 sequence: CASSIGPGGAKNEQFF. Looking up the rest from reference TRBV19 and TRBJ2-1 gives the full variable domain: DGGITQSPKYLFRKEGQNVTLSCEQNLNHDAMYWYRQDPGQGLRLIYYSQIVNDFQKGDIAEGYSVSREKKESFPLTVTSAQKNPTAFYLCASSIGPGGAKNEQFFGPGTRLTVL.

The rearrangement uses TRBV10-3 and TRBJ2-3; TCRdb calls TRBD1, which cannot be checked without DNA. CDR1 and CDR2 (germline): ENHRY, SYGVKD. The CDR3 is 14 amino acids. The CDR3 region is CAISQGPGADTQYF.

The CDR3 spells CASSLRGGTLNEQFF. The V and J genes are TRBV7-6 and TRBJ2-1; TCRdb's D gene call, TRBD1, goes unchecked for lack of DNA. Germline CDR1 SGHVS, CDR2 FNYEAQ. CDR3 size: 15 residues.

The chain recombines TRBV2 with TRBJ2-7; TCRdb names TRBD2, which stays unverified in the absence of DNA. Germline V gene sequence: CDR1 SNHLY, CDR2 FYNNEI. This CDR3 spans 15 amino acids. CDR3 amino acids: CASSDGTSGFYEQYF.

The V and J genes are TRBV12-3 or TRBV12-4 and TRBJ2-6; without DNA, the TCRdb call of TRBD1 cannot be checked. The CDR3 contains 13 residues. The CDR3 sequence is CASSGEGANVLTF.